Included here is one TCR beta chain sequence, with context. The data belong to a study of blood T cell repertoires in COVID-19. Clones were sequenced by immunoSEQ multiplex PCR, and TCRdb holds only the in-frame ones, with some missing. The sample consists of approximately 180,000 clones, more than 70% of them appearing once. V was pared by 7 bases and J by 0 bases, with 8 bases between. Germline loops: CDR1 KGHDR, CDR2 SFDVKD. The CDR3 is 13 residues long. The sample was peripheral blood. V and J are TRBV24-1 and TRBJ1-2; tentative D call: TRBD1 (5 bases). The TCR originated in a man aged 40-49 years with active or convalescent COVID-19. As DNA, the CDR3 is TGTGCCACCAGCGCGGGGGCTAACTATGGCTACACCTTC. This codes for CATSAGANYGYTF.